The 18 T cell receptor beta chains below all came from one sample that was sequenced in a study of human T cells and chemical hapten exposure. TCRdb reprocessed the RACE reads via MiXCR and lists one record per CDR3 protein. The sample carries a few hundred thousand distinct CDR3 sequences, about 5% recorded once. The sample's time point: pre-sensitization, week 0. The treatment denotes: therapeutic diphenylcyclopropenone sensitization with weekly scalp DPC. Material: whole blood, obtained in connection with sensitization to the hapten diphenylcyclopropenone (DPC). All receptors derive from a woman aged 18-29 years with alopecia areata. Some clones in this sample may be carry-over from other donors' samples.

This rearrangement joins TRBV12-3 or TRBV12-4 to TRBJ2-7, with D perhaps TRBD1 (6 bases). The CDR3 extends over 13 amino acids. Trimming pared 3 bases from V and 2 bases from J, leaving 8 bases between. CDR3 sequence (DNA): TGTGCCAGCAGTTTGAACAGGGCCTACGAGCAGTACTTC. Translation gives CASSLNRAYEQYF.

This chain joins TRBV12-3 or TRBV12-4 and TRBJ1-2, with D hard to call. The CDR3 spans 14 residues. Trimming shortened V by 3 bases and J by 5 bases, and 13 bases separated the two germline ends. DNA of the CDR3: TGTGCCAGCAGTTTCGGCAGCATGAAGTATGGCTACACCTTC. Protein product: CASSFGSMKYGYTF.

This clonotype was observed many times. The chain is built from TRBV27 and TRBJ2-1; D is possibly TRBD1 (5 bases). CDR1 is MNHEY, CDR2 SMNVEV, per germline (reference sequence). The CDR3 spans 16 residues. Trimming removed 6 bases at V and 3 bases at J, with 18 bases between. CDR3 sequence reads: CASRPQGVTNYNEQFF. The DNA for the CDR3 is TGTGCCAGCAGACCCCAAGGGGTCACGAACTACAATGAGCAGTTCTTC.

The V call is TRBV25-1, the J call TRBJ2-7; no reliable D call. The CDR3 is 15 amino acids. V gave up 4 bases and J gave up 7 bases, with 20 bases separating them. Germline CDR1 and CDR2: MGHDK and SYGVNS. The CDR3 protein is CASSVVRTGAYEQYF. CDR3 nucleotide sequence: TGTGCCAGCAGTGTGGTCCGGACCGGAGCGTATGAGCAGTACTTC.

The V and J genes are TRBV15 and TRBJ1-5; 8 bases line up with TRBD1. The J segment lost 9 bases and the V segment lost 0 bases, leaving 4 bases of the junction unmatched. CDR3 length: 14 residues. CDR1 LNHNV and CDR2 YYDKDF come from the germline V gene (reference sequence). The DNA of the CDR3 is TGTGCCACCAGCAGAGACAGGGGGCTTCTGCCCCAGCATTTT. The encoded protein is CATSRDRGLLPQHF.

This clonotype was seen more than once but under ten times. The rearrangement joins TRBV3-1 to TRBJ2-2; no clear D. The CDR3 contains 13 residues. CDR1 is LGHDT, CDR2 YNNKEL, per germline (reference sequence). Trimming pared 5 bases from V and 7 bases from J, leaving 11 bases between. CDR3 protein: CASSWQQVGELFF. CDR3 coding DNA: TGTGCCAGCAGCTGGCAGCAGGTCGGGGAGCTGTTTTTT.

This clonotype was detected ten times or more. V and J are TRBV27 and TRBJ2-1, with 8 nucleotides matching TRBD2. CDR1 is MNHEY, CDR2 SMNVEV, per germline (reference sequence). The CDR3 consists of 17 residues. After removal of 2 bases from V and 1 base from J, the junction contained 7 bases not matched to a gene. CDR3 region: CASSLTYSGISYNEQFF. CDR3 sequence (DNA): TGTGCCAGCAGTTTAACATATAGCGGGATTTCCTACAATGAGCAGTTCTTC.

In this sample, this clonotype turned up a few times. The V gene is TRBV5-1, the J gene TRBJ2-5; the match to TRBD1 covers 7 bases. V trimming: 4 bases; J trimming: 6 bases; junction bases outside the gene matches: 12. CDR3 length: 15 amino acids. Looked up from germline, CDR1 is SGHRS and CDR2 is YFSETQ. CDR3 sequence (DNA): TGCGCCAGCAGCCGATCGGGACAGTCGACTCAGACCCAGTACTTC. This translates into CASSRSGQSTQTQYF.

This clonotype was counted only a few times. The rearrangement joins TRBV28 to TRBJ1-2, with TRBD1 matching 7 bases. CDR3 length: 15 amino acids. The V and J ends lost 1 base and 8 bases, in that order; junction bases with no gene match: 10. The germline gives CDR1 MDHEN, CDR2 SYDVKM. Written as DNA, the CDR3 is TGTGCCAGCAGTTTATCCTCACAGGGGAAGCGGGGCTACACCTTC. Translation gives CASSLSSQGKRGYTF.

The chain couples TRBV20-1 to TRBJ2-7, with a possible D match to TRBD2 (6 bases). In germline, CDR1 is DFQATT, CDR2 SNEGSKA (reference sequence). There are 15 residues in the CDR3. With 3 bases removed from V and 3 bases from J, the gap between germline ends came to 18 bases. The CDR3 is CSASGGEWVYYEQYF. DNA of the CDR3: TGCAGTGCTAGTGGCGGGGAATGGGTTTACTACGAGCAGTACTTC.

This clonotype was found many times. CDR3 DNA sequence: TGTGCCAGCAGTCCCTCCCGACAGGGAAAGGCTGAAGCTTTCTTT. Residues: CASSPSRQGKAEAFF. V and J are TRBV6-5 and TRBJ1-1, with 7 bases matching TRBD1. The V gene end was trimmed by 5 bases and the J gene end by 6 bases; junction bases not matched to a gene: 12. Germline V gene sequence: CDR1 MNHEY, CDR2 SVGAGI. The CDR3 extends over 15 amino acids.

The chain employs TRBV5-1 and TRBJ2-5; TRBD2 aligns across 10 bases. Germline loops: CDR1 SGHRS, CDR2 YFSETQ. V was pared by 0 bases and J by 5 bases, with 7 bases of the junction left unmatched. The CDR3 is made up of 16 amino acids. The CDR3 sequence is CASSLGSSGGSETQYF. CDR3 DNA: TGCGCCAGCAGCTTGGGCTCTAGCGGGGGCAGTGAGACCCAGTACTTC.

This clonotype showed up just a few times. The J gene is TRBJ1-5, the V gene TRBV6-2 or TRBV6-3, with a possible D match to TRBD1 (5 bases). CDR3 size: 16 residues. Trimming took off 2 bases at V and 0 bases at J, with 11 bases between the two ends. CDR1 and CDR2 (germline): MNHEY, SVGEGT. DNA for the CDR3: TGTGCCAGCAGTTACCGTGGGGGGTATAGCAATCAGCCCCAGCATTTT. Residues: CASSYRGGYSNQPQHF.

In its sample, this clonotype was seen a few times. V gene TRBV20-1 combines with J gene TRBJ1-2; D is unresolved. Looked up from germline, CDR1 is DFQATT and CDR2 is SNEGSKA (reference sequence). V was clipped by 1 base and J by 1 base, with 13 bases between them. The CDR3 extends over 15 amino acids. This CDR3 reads CSARGRPAINYGYTF. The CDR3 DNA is TGCAGTGCTAGAGGACGGCCTGCAATTAACTATGGCTACACCTTC.

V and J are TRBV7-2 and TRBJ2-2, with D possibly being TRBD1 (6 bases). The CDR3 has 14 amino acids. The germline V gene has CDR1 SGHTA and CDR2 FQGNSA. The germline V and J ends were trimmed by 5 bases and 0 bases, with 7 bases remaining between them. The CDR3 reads CASSEGANTGELFF. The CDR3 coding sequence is TGTGCCAGCAGCGAGGGGGCGAACACCGGGGAGCTGTTTTTT. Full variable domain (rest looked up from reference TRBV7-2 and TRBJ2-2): GAGVSQSPSNKVTEKGKDVELRCDPISGHTALYWYRQSLGQGLEFLIYFQGNSAPDKSGLPSDRFSAERTGGSVSTLTIQRTQQEDSAVYLCASSEGANTGELFFGEGSRLTVL.

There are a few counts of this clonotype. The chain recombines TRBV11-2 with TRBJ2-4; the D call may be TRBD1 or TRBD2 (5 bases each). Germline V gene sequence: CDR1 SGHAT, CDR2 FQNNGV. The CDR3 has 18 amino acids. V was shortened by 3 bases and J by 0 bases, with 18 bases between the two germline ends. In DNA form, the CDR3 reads TGTGCCAGCAGCTTGGGACGCAGCCCGATACTAGCCAAAAACATTCAGTACTTC. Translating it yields CASSLGRSPILAKNIQYF.

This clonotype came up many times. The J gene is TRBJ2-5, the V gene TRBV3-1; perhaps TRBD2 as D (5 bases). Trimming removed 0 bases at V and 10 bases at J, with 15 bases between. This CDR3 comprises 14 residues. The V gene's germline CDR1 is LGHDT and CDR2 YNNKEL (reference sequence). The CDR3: CASSQDRSAGVQYF. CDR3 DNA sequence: TGTGCCAGCAGCCAAGATCGTAGCGCTGGGGTCCAGTACTTC.

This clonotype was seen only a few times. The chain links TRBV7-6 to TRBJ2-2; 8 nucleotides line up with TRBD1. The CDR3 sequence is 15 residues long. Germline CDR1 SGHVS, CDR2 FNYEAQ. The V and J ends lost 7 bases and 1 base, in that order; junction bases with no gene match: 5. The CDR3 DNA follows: TGTGCCAGCAACTACGGGACAGGGAACACCGGGGAGCTGTTTTTT. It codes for CASNYGTGNTGELFF.